One sample yielded the 29 T cell receptor beta chains listed below, sequenced in a study of T cell responses to AZD1222 COVID-19 vaccine. Assay used: immunoSEQ multiplex PCR; TCRdb lists only in-frame clones, some missing. The table has fewer than 250,000 clones, about 93% seen once. The sample here was peripheral blood, taken on day 0 of MenACWY control vaccination. These TCRs come from an adult in good health.

V gene TRBV4-2 combines with J gene TRBJ2-2; 7 nucleotides match TRBD1. The CDR3 is 14 amino acids. Germline CDR1 and CDR2: LGHNA and YNFKEQ. The V and J ends lost 3 bases and 6 bases, in that order; junction bases with no gene match: 4. The CDR3: CASSQTGISGELFF. The CDR3 region has the DNA TGTGCCAGCAGCCAGACAGGGATCTCCGGGGAGCTGTTTTTT.

The chain joins TRBV5-1 to TRBJ2-1; D possibly corresponds to TRBD1 (6 bases). The CDR3 is 16 amino acids. Deletions cut 6 bases from V and 2 bases from J, with 18 bases between. Per the germline V gene, CDR1 is SGHRS and CDR2 is YFSETQ. CDR3 DNA sequence: TGCGCCAGCACCCGGGATTACAGGGTGGCCTACAATGAGCAGTTCTTC. This translates into CASTRDYRVAYNEQFF.

The CDR3 sequence: CASSGWAGSGELFF. The CDR3 region has the DNA TGTGCCAGCAGTGGTTGGGCAGGGTCCGGGGAGCTGTTTTTT. This chain joins TRBV27 and TRBJ2-2, with D perhaps matching TRBD1 (5 bases). The germline gives CDR1 MNHEY, CDR2 SMNVEV (reference sequence). Trimming pared 5 bases from V and 6 bases from J, leaving 13 bases between. This CDR3 is 14 amino acids long.

J is TRBJ2-7 and V is TRBV11-2; possible D gene TRBD1, 5 bases. V was shortened by 3 bases and J by 2 bases, with 11 bases between the two germline ends. The CDR3 runs 14 residues. Germline CDR1 reads SGHAT; CDR2 reads FQNNGV. Here the CDR3 reads CASSFSRGTYEQYF. The CDR3, as DNA: TGTGCCAGCAGCTTTTCAAGGGGAACCTACGAGCAGTACTTC.

This clone was seen once. The chain recombines TRBV4-2 with TRBJ1-2; D gene uncertain. V was cut by 0 bases and J by 3 bases, with 2 bases left in between. Germline CDR1 LGHNA, CDR2 YNFKEQ. This CDR3 contains 12 residues. As DNA, the CDR3 is TGTGCCAGCAGCCAAGACTACTATGGCTACACCTTC. This gives the protein CASSQDYYGYTF.

V is TRBV11-2 and J is TRBJ2-7; possible D gene TRBD1, 6 bases. The CDR3 runs to 15 residues. V was shortened by 1 base and J by 3 bases, with 13 bases between the two germline ends. Germline V gives CDR1 SGHAT, CDR2 FQNNGV. The CDR3 DNA is TGTGCCAGCAGCTTAGCGCCAGGGGCAAGCTACGAGCAGTACTTC. As protein: CASSLAPGASYEQYF.

The gene calls are TRBV6-2 or TRBV6-3 and TRBJ1-2; D is uncertain. CDR1 is MNHEY, CDR2 SVGEGT, per germline. V dropped 4 bases and J dropped 5 bases, with 14 bases sitting between them. The CDR3 runs to 14 residues. Here the CDR3 DNA reads TGTGCCAGCAGTTTTTCTTATGGAGATTATGGCTACACCTTC. Translation gives CASSFSYGDYGYTF.

The gene calls are TRBV15 and TRBJ2-1; maybe TRBD2 (6 bases). V was pared by 3 bases and J by 4 bases, with 13 bases between. The CDR3 runs 15 residues. Germline CDR1 is LNHNV and CDR2 is YYDKDF (reference sequence). The CDR3 nucleotides read TGTGCCACCAGCAGCGGGGCGGGGTGGTACAATGAGCAGTTCTTC. Translating it yields CATSSGAGWYNEQFF.

The chain joins TRBV24-1 to TRBJ1-1; 10 bases are a match to TRBD1. Germline V gene lookup returns CDR1 KGHDR and CDR2 SFDVKD. This CDR3 region has 15 residues. J was trimmed by 0 bases and V by 4 bases; bases with no gene match: 1. CDR3: CATSEGTGVNTEAFF. The CDR3 DNA sequence: TGTGCCACCAGTGAAGGGACAGGGGTGAACACTGAAGCTTTCTTT.

This clone was seen once. The chain recombines TRBV5-6 with TRBJ1-4, with D unclear. V lost 1 base to trimming and J lost 0 bases, with 7 bases between them. From germline, CDR1 is SGHDT and CDR2 YYEEEE. The CDR3 extends over 15 amino acids. In nucleotides, the CDR3 is TGTGCCAGCAGCTTGAAAGCAGCAACTAATGAAAAACTGTTTTTT. This translates into CASSLKAATNEKLFF.

The chain joins TRBV7-2 to TRBJ2-3; TRBD1 or TRBD2 may be the D gene (5 bases each). Trimming stripped 5 bases from V and 4 bases from J, with 13 bases between. This CDR3 comprises 14 residues. Germline loops: CDR1 SGHTA, CDR2 FQGNSA. This CDR3 is CASSPTGQSDTQYF. The CDR3 DNA sequence: TGTGCCAGCAGCCCAACGGGGCAGTCAGATACGCAGTATTTT. The variable domain in full, with the rest retrieved from reference TRBV7-2 and TRBJ2-3, is GAGVSQSPSNKVTEKGKDVELRCDPISGHTALYWYRQSLGQGLEFLIYFQGNSAPDKSGLPSDRFSAERTGGSVSTLTIQRTQQEDSAVYLCASSPTGQSDTQYFGPGTRLTVL.

This rearrangement joins TRBV19 to TRBJ1-6; TRBD1 agrees at 7 bases. The V gene's germline CDR1 is LNHDA and CDR2 SQIVND (reference sequence). V shed 6 bases, J shed 5 bases, and the junction held 4 bases outside the gene matches. The CDR3 runs 14 residues. CDR3 in amino acids: CASSTTGNNSPLHF. The CDR3 DNA follows: TGTGCCAGTAGCACGACAGGGAATAATTCACCCCTCCACTTT.

The V and J genes are TRBV4-2 and TRBJ2-1; weak D call: TRBD2 (6 bases). Germline CDR1 and CDR2: LGHNA and YNFKEQ. The germline V and J ends were trimmed by 3 bases and 9 bases, with 27 bases remaining between them. The length of the CDR3 is 18 residues. The chain's CDR3 is CASSQRVPVAELSREQFF. CDR3 bases: TGTGCCAGCAGCCAGCGCGTCCCCGTAGCGGAGCTCTCTCGTGAGCAGTTCTTC.

This sequence joins TRBV28 and TRBJ1-3, with D hard to call. Germline V gene data show CDR1 as MDHEN and CDR2 as SYDVKM. Trimming removed 3 bases from V and 0 bases from J, with 9 bases in between. This CDR3 region has 15 residues. CDR3 sequence (DNA): TGTGCCAGCAGTTTTCCGGACGGCTCTGGAAACACCATATATTTT. Protein sequence: CASSFPDGSGNTIYF.

This chain links TRBV27 with TRBJ1-2; 7 bases align to TRBD1. The CDR3 runs 17 residues. V was clipped by 0 bases and J by 2 bases; unmatched bases: 9. Germline CDR1 reads MNHEY; CDR2 reads SMNVEV (reference sequence). The CDR3 here is CASSLSFWTGENYGYTF. The CDR3 nucleotides read TGTGCCAGCAGTTTATCATTTTGGACAGGCGAAAACTATGGCTACACCTTC.

The rearrangement uses TRBV7-9 and TRBJ1-1, with 8 bases identical to TRBD1. The V and J ends lost 7 bases and 1 base, in that order; junction bases with no gene match: 5. The CDR3 is 14 residues long. Germline values: CDR1 SEHNR, CDR2 FQNEAQ (reference sequence). This CDR3 is CASILTGENTEAFF. The DNA of the CDR3 is TGTGCCAGCATCCTGACAGGGGAGAACACTGAAGCTTTCTTT. The variable domain in full, with the rest retrieved from reference TRBV7-9 and TRBJ1-1, is DTGVSQNPRHKITKRGQNVTFRCDPISEHNRLYWYRQTLGQGPEFLTYFQNEAQLEKSRLLSDRFSAERPKGSFSTLEIQRTEQGDSAMYLCASILTGENTEAFFGQGTRLTVV.

The chain is built from TRBV7-3 and TRBJ2-1; the match to TRBD2 covers 13 bases. The trim removed 4 bases at V and 8 bases at J, leaving 8 bases unmatched. CDR1 SGHTA and CDR2 FQGTGA come from the germline V gene. The CDR3 has 16 residues. As DNA, the CDR3 is TGTGCCAGCAGCTCCTCGGGACTAGCGGGGAGGTATGAGCAGTTCTTC. Translated: CASSSSGLAGRYEQFF.

J is TRBJ1-2 and V is TRBV5-8, with a possible D match to TRBD1 (5 bases). Deletions cut 2 bases from V and 3 bases from J, with 14 bases between. Per germline, CDR1 SGHTS and CDR2 YDEGEE. CDR3 length: 15 amino acids. CDR3 bases: TGTGCCAGCAGCTTACCTTACAAAGGGGACTATGGCTACACCTTC. Encoded protein: CASSLPYKGDYGYTF.

This sequence joins TRBV3-1 (or the pseudogene TRBV3-2) and TRBJ1-6, with D unclear. Per germline, CDR1 LGHDT and CDR2 YNNKEL (reference sequence). V lost 6 bases, J lost 7 bases, and 13 bases lay in between. The CDR3 consists of 14 residues. The CDR3 sequence: CASRRGRQNSPLHF. CDR3 nucleotides: TGTGCCAGCAGGCGCGGCAGGCAAAATTCACCCCTCCACTTT.

The chain is built from TRBV18 and TRBJ1-1, with TRBD1 matching over 7 bases. CDR1 is KGHSH, CDR2 LQKENI, per germline. This CDR3 is 15 amino acids long. V lost 3 bases and J lost 8; bases outside the gene matches: 12. The chain's CDR3 is CASSPQQGYGDEAFF. CDR3 nucleotide sequence: TGTGCCAGCTCACCGCAACAGGGGTACGGCGACGAAGCTTTCTTT.

The genes are TRBV28 and TRBJ1-5, with D unclear. The germline V gene has CDR1 MDHEN and CDR2 SYDVKM. The CDR3 totals 15 residues. V lost 6 bases and J 0 bases, leaving 12 bases between the germline ends. CDR3 residues: CASRSRKYSNQPQHF. CDR3 DNA sequence: TGTGCCAGCAGATCGAGGAAATATAGCAATCAGCCCCAGCATTTT.

J is TRBJ2-7 and V is TRBV7-2, with D perhaps TRBD1 (6 bases). The length of the CDR3 is 12 residues. From germline, CDR1 is SGHTA and CDR2 FQGNSA. Trimming left V 3 bases short and J 7 bases short, with 10 bases between. CDR3 in DNA: TGTGCCAGCAGCTTTGTTACAGGGGAGCAGTACTTC. Translation gives CASSFVTGEQYF.

As regards this clone: This same CDR3 is encoded by further DNA sequences in the sample. This chain connects TRBV9 to TRBJ2-2; D is unresolved. The CDR3 has 12 residues. Trimming removed 2 bases from V and 1 base from J, with 0 bases in between. CDR1 and CDR2 from the germline V gene are SGDLS and YYNGEE. The DNA for the CDR3 is TGTGCCAGCAGCGTGAACACCGGGGAGCTGTTTTTT. Translated, it gives CASSVNTGELFF.

The chain has TRBV7-2 and TRBJ1-5, with a weak D call TRBD1 (6 bases). This CDR3 contains 16 residues. Germline V gives CDR1 SGHTA, CDR2 FQGNSA. Trimming removed 3 bases at V and 4 bases at J, with 16 bases between. CDR3 nucleotides: TGTGCCAGCAGCTTGGAGGGGGGAATGAGGAATCAGCCCCAGCATTTT. Protein: CASSLEGGMRNQPQHF.

This sequence joins TRBV18 and TRBJ2-1, with D possibly being TRBD1 or TRBD2 (5 bases each). CDR3 length equals 12 residues. V was cut by 2 bases and J by 8 bases, with 7 bases left in between. Germline values: CDR1 KGHSH, CDR2 LQKENI. Written as DNA, the CDR3 is TGTGCCAGCTCACCAAGGGGACATGAGCAGTTCTTC. Protein: CASSPRGHEQFF.

V usage is TRBV5-1 and J usage is TRBJ2-1; D perhaps matches TRBD2 (6 bases). Germline V gene data show CDR1 as SGHRS and CDR2 as YFSETQ. This CDR3 has 16 amino acids. V dropped 0 bases and J dropped 0 bases, with 10 bases sitting between them. Here the CDR3 reads CASSLGVGGSYNEQFF. The DNA of the CDR3 is TGCGCCAGCAGCTTGGGTGTGGGAGGCTCCTACAATGAGCAGTTCTTC.

This clone appeared once. The V call is TRBV27, the J call TRBJ1-1; maybe TRBD1 (5 bases). The CDR3 is 14 residues long. CDR1 and CDR2 (germline): MNHEY, SMNVEV (reference sequence). V was trimmed by 1 base and J by 1 base, leaving 7 bases between them. CDR3 in amino acids: CASSLLRGNTEAFF. The DNA of the CDR3 is TGTGCCAGCAGTTTATTAAGGGGGAACACTGAAGCTTTCTTT.

V gene TRBV7-6 combines with J gene TRBJ1-2, with D unclear. With 5 bases removed from V and 0 bases from J, the gap between germline ends came to 13 bases. The CDR3 runs 15 residues. The germline gives CDR1 SGHVS, CDR2 FNYEAQ. CDR3 residues: CASSPRVDANYGYTF. The CDR3 DNA follows: TGTGCCAGCAGCCCACGGGTCGACGCTAACTATGGCTACACCTTC.

This chain joins TRBV24-1 and TRBJ2-3; 8 bases agree with TRBD2. The CDR3 has 14 residues. V shed 6 bases and J 0 bases; nucleotides not matched to a gene: 1. Germline CDR1 is KGHDR and CDR2 is SFDVKD. CDR3 coding DNA: TGTGCCACCAGTCAGCGGGGGAGCACAGATACGCAGTATTTT. It translates to CATSQRGSTDTQYF.